This T cell receptor (beta chain) was captured by sequencing in a study of T cells in Graves' hyperthyroidism and ophthalmopathy. Amplification yielded TCR beta CDR3 regions, with RNA transcripts as the source. First-round RT-PCR of the TCR CDR3 relied on the HTBI primer set. TCRdb reanalysed the multiplex PCR reads using MiXCR and keeps one entry per CDR3 protein. The sample yields some 600,000 distinct CDR3 sequences, over 11% seen once. This clonotype has a count of ten or more. The sequence derives from a woman aged 25 to 45 with Graves' hyperthyroidism that later progressed to Graves' ophthalmopathy. The sample taken for sequencing was blood.

The CDR3 spells CASTESLRDVAFF. The CDR3 nucleotides are TGTGCCAGCACCGAGAGCCTTAGGGATGTAGCTTTCTTT. V is TRBV6-1 and J is TRBJ1-1; no clear D gene. CDR1 MNHNS and CDR2 SASEGT come from the germline V gene. The CDR3 runs 13 residues. The ends were cut back, 7 bases at V and 10 bases at J, with 19 bases in the middle.